Each of the 9 T cell receptor beta chains below was sequenced from the same sample in a study of blood T cell repertoires in COVID-19. Repertoires were generated with immunoSEQ multiplex PCR, while TCRdb's copy carries only in-frame clones and drops some. The repertoire includes 60,000 to 85,000 clones, around 86% of them detected once, and 25% to 35% sits in the top ten. The source material was peripheral blood. The receptors were gathered from a woman older than 75 with active or convalescent COVID-19.

CDR3 nucleotide sequence: TGTGCCAGCAGCTTGGTATTGCGGGGGGCATACAATGAGCAGTTCTTC. It codes for CASSLVLRGAYNEQFF. The chain couples TRBV5-5 to TRBJ2-1, with 8 nucleotides matching TRBD2. The CDR3 is 16 amino acids. Per the germline V gene, CDR1 is SGHKS and CDR2 is YYEKEE (reference sequence). With V trimmed by 0 bases and J by 4 bases, 6 bases remained unmatched.

The V gene is TRBV11-2, the J gene TRBJ2-7; D is uncertain. The CDR3 is made up of 13 amino acids. Germline V lookup: CDR1 SGHAT, CDR2 FQNNGV. Trimming stripped 5 bases from V and 2 bases from J, with 10 bases between. For the CDR3, the DNA is TGTGCCAGCAGCAATCTGAGCCCCTACGAGCAGTACTTC. Its translation is CASSNLSPYEQYF.

The chain recombines TRBV6-2 or TRBV6-3 with TRBJ1-1; weak D call: TRBD1 (5 bases). The germline V gene encodes CDR1 MNHEY and CDR2 SVGEGT. Deletions cut 2 bases from V and 5 bases from J, with 12 bases between. This CDR3 comprises 14 residues. The CDR3 region is CASSYGRGETEAFF. The CDR3 bases are TGTGCCAGCAGTTACGGGAGGGGAGAGACTGAAGCTTTCTTT.

This rearrangement joins TRBV12-5 to TRBJ2-7, with TRBD1 matching 9 bases. Trimming took 4 bases from V and 5 from J; bases not matched to a gene: 6. In germline, CDR1 is LGHNT, CDR2 FRNRAP. CDR3 size: 14 residues. The CDR3 here is CASGSRDRVHEQYF. In DNA, the CDR3 is TGTGCTAGTGGTTCCCGGGACAGGGTCCACGAGCAGTACTTC.

The V gene is TRBV11-2, the J gene TRBJ2-3; 10 bases align to TRBD1. The CDR3 contains 15 residues. Trimming took 4 bases from V and 3 from J; bases not matched to a gene: 4. Germline CDR1 and CDR2: SGHAT and FQNNGV. The chain's CDR3 is CASSSGTGETDTQYF. The CDR3 bases are TGTGCCAGCAGCTCTGGGACAGGGGAAACAGATACGCAGTATTTT.

The count of this clone is one. This chain links TRBV7-2 with TRBJ2-2, with no clear D. From germline, CDR1 is SGHTA and CDR2 FQGNSA. Trimming pared 2 bases from V and 0 bases from J, leaving 4 bases between. CDR3 length: 14 residues. The CDR3 DNA sequence: TGTGCCAGCAGCTTATCAACGAACACCGGGGAGCTGTTTTTT. Translated, it gives CASSLSTNTGELFF.

The chain has TRBV9 and TRBJ2-2; 11 bases map to TRBD2. Per the germline V gene, CDR1 is SGDLS and CDR2 is YYNGEE. V lost 3 bases to trimming and J lost 4 bases; unmatched junction nucleotides: 5. The CDR3 is made up of 16 amino acids. CDR3 sequence reads: CASSAKLAGVTGELFF. The CDR3 DNA reads TGTGCCAGCAGCGCCAAACTAGCGGGGGTCACCGGGGAGCTGTTTTTT.

This clone is a singleton in its sample. V usage is TRBV7-2 and J usage is TRBJ2-1, with D perhaps matching TRBD2 (7 bases). The CDR3 has 15 residues. Germline CDR1 SGHTA, CDR2 FQGNSA. V lost 2 bases to trimming and J lost 5 bases, with 13 bases between them. The CDR3 region has the DNA TGTGCCAGCAGCTTACAGGGGAGGGGTGACAATGAGCAGTTCTTC. It encodes CASSLQGRGDNEQFF.

The rearrangement links TRBV7-8 to TRBJ1-2; D unresolved. The CDR3 extends over 15 amino acids. V lost 0 bases and J lost 5, with 13 bases in between. The germline V gene encodes CDR1 SGHVS and CDR2 FQNEAQ. CDR3 bases: TGTGCCAGCAGCTTAGCCGGAGAGGTTGTTTATGGCTACACCTTC. This codes for CASSLAGEVVYGYTF.